The 8 T cell receptor beta chains reported below all come from one sample, sequenced in a study of T cell responses to AZD1222 COVID-19 vaccine. Only in-frame clones appear in the TCRdb table, and some are missing; sequencing was by immunoSEQ multiplex PCR. The sample shows around 66,000 clones, roughly 84% of them seen only once. Sequenced here: peripheral blood, sampled on day 0 of AZD1222 vaccination. The source is an adult in good health.

This clone was found once. The chain recombines TRBV3-1 (or the pseudogene TRBV3-2) with TRBJ1-5; D is possibly TRBD1 (6 bases). The germline V gene encodes CDR1 LGHDT and CDR2 YNNKEL (reference sequence). The CDR3 consists of 17 residues. V was pared by 4 bases and J by 0 bases, with 16 bases between. CDR3 bases: TGTGCCAGCAGCCTCACCCTGGGGGGGCTTAGCAATCAGCCCCAGCATTTT. It yields the protein CASSLTLGGLSNQPQHF.

In this sample, this clone turned up a few times. V usage is TRBV6-5 and J usage is TRBJ2-7, with TRBD2 matching 9 bases. V lost 7 bases and J lost 6; bases outside the gene matches: 4. Germline values: CDR1 MNHEY, CDR2 SVGAGI. The CDR3 length is 12 residues. CDR3 bases: TGTGCCAGCATGGGACTAGCTGTCGAGCAGTACTTC. Its translation is CASMGLAVEQYF.

The chain has TRBV4-2 and TRBJ1-2; TRBD1 matches at 7 bases. The CDR3 covers 16 residues. The V gene end was trimmed by 1 base and the J gene end by 2 bases; junction bases not matched to a gene: 7. Per the germline V gene, CDR1 is LGHNA and CDR2 is YNFKEQ. The CDR3, as DNA: TGTGCCAGCAGCCAAGCAGAGGGACAGCGAAACTATGGCTACACCTTC. It encodes CASSQAEGQRNYGYTF.

This rearrangement joins TRBV5-1 to TRBJ1-1, with 8 bases matching TRBD1. This CDR3 is 15 amino acids long. Germline CDR1 reads SGHRS; CDR2 reads YFSETQ. The J segment lost 5 bases and the V segment lost 6 bases, leaving 12 bases of the junction unmatched. This CDR3 is CASNRAGGRGTEAFF. The CDR3 bases are TGCGCCAGCAATCGAGCAGGGGGCCGTGGAACTGAAGCTTTCTTT.

This chain links TRBV3-1 (or the pseudogene TRBV3-2) with TRBJ1-2; a weak D match, TRBD1 (5 bases). The V gene's germline CDR1 is LGHDT and CDR2 YNNKEL (reference sequence). This CDR3 comprises 13 residues. Trimming pared 4 bases from V and 8 bases from J, leaving 14 bases between. The CDR3 bases are TGTGCCAGCAGCCCCCTTCAGGGCCAAGGCTACACCTTC. Translated: CASSPLQGQGYTF.

The rearrangement links TRBV19 to TRBJ2-1; TRBD2 might be the D (6 bases). The CDR3 spans 14 residues. V gave up 7 bases and J gave up 0 bases, with 10 bases separating them. From germline, CDR1 is LNHDA and CDR2 SQIVND (reference sequence). The DNA for the CDR3 is TGTGCCAGTAAGCGGGTTAGCTCCTACAATGAGCAGTTCTTC. The encoded protein is CASKRVSSYNEQFF.

The chain is built from TRBV7-9 and TRBJ2-1, with D unclear. CDR3 length: 15 amino acids. Trimming pared 2 bases from V and 4 bases from J, leaving 12 bases between. Per the germline V gene, CDR1 is SEHNR and CDR2 is FQNEAQ (reference sequence). The CDR3 protein is CASSLNAVTYNEQFF. The CDR3 DNA reads TGTGCCAGCAGCTTAAACGCTGTTACATACAATGAGCAGTTCTTC.

The rearrangement uses TRBV30 and TRBJ2-2; no reliable D call. Trimming took off 0 bases at V and 8 bases at J, with 10 bases between the two ends. This CDR3 has 13 residues. Germline V CDR1 and CDR2: GTSNPN, SVGIG (reference sequence). The chain's CDR3 is CAWSVDLDGELFF. The DNA for the CDR3 is TGTGCCTGGAGTGTCGACTTAGATGGGGAGCTGTTTTTT.